This entry is about one T cell receptor (beta chain). Its target is not known. Each patient presented with locally advanced or metastatic urothelial carcinoma. The sample belongs to a study of PD-L1 blockade in urothelial cancer. Study-wide background: Prior chemotherapy ranged from 0 to 3 regimens per patient. Study-wide results and limits: Below-median pretreatment blood TCR clonality was a predictor of better survival.

Every PCR was spiked with synthetic TCR analog templates. Sequencing was performed with immunoSEQ multiplex PCR; in TCRdb, only in-frame clones are kept and a portion is missing. This sample carries under 100,000 clones, 82% of them seen once, and the ten largest clones take 9.5%. The CDR3 contains 15 residues. The V end lost 4 bases, the J end lost 8 bases, and 19 bases lay between the germline ends. CDR1 and CDR2 (germline): SGHNT, YYREEE (reference sequence). This TCR was recovered from a man aged 70-80 years with urothelial cancer. The V call is TRBV5-4, the J call TRBJ2-1; possible D gene TRBD1, 6 bases. The sequencing used PBMCs, collected around atezolizumab (anti-PD-L1) treatment. The CDR3 DNA is TGTGCCAGCAGCCCCGGGCCCCTGGGGGCGTATGAGCAGTTCTTC. It codes for CASSPGPLGAYEQFF.